A single sample gave rise to the 10 T cell receptor beta chains below, sequenced in a study of blood T cell repertoires in COVID-19 (dated by TCRdb to 2018 to 2020). Receptor amplification or capture employed the immunoSEQ multiplex PCR assay. Imported from immuneACCESS, the table was reduced by TCRdb to in-frame sequences with V and J called. These copies leave out some clones; in studies compared against another copy, an unresolved V gene accounts for under half, and the cause of the remainder is not known. In all, the sample holds some 80,000 clones, and approximately 90% of those were seen once. The top ten constitute roughly 20% of the sample. The material sequenced was peripheral blood. All receptors come from a human donor in a cohort sampled during active COVID-19.

This clone was observed once. The rearrangement joins TRBV5-5 to TRBJ1-4; 11 bases agree with TRBD1. There are 16 residues in the CDR3. The germline gives CDR1 SGHKS, CDR2 YYEKEE (reference sequence). V shed 4 bases, J shed 5 bases, and the junction held 7 bases outside the gene matches. Here the CDR3 DNA reads TGTGCCAGCAGCCATGGGACAGGGGGTGAGAATGAAAAACTGTTTTTT. Protein: CASSHGTGGENEKLFF.

Comments on this clone: Within the sample, other DNA sequences also encode this same CDR3. The chain combines TRBV5-1 with TRBJ2-1, with TRBD2 identical over 7 bases. The CDR3 sequence is 17 residues long. The trim removed 0 bases at V and 6 bases at J, leaving 12 bases unmatched. In germline, CDR1 is SGHRS, CDR2 YFSETQ. The CDR3 sequence is CASSLEAGGGRLNEQFF. The CDR3 coding sequence is TGCGCCAGCAGCTTGGAGGCTGGGGGGGGTCGCCTCAATGAGCAGTTCTTC.

This chain joins TRBV9 and TRBJ1-2; the D gene is possibly TRBD1 (6 bases). The CDR3 consists of 16 residues. V was shortened by 4 bases and J by 0 bases, with 16 bases between the two germline ends. Germline V lookup: CDR1 SGDLS, CDR2 YYNGEE. The CDR3 bases are TGTGCCAGCAGCCCAATGGGGGGGCGAGCTAACTATGGCTACACCTTC. This gives the protein CASSPMGGRANYGYTF.

The chain joins TRBV28 to TRBJ2-7; 7 bases are shared with TRBD1. CDR1 MDHEN and CDR2 SYDVKM come from the germline V gene. V lost 7 bases, J lost 7 bases, and 16 bases stayed unmatched. CDR3 size: 15 residues. The CDR3 spells CASIPLTGFLREQYF. CDR3 sequence (DNA): TGTGCCAGCATTCCTCTGACAGGGTTTTTGAGGGAGCAGTACTTC.

This rearrangement joins TRBV18 to TRBJ2-3, with 10 bases identical to TRBD1. Germline values: CDR1 KGHSH, CDR2 LQKENI. The V segment lost 3 bases and the J segment 5 bases; nucleotides outside the gene matches: 8. The CDR3 runs 16 residues. The CDR3 is CASSPLGQGGGDTQYF. In nucleotides, the CDR3 is TGTGCCAGCTCACCCCTCGGACAGGGGGGAGGAGATACGCAGTATTTT.

The genes are TRBV2 and TRBJ1-6; 7 positions match TRBD1. CDR1 is SNHLY and CDR2 is FYNNEI in the germline V gene. The CDR3 length is 16 residues. With 4 bases clipped from V and 2 bases from J, the junction kept 5 bases outside the gene matches. The CDR3 DNA reads as TGTGCCAGCAGTGTATGGGGACAGACCTATAATTCACCCCTCCACTTT. It codes for CASSVWGQTYNSPLHF.

V gene TRBV11-2 combines with J gene TRBJ1-2; TRBD1 matches 7 bases. The length of the CDR3 is 15 residues. The V and J ends lost 3 bases and 0 bases, in that order; junction bases with no gene match: 4. Germline V lookup: CDR1 SGHAT, CDR2 FQNNGV. CDR3 nucleotides: TGTGCCAGCAGCTTGGGACAGACCACTAACTATGGCTACACCTTC. It specifies CASSLGQTTNYGYTF. Full variable domain (remainder filled in from reference TRBV11-2 and TRBJ1-2): EAGVAQSPRYKIIEKRQSVAFWCNPISGHATLYWYQQILGQGPKLLIQFQNNGVVDDSQLPKDRFSAERLKGVDSTLKIQPAKLEDSAVYLCASSLGQTTNYGYTFGSGTRLTVV.

This clone was detected only once. The chain combines TRBV12-5 with TRBJ1-2; no firm D call. Germline loops: CDR1 LGHNT, CDR2 FRNRAP. V shed 4 bases and J shed 4 bases, with 10 bases lying between them. The CDR3 covers 13 residues. CDR3 DNA: TGTGCTAGTGGTTCCACGCAGGTCTATGGCTACACCTTC. Protein sequence: CASGSTQVYGYTF.

The chain uses TRBV9 and TRBJ1-6, with a possible D match to TRBD1 (6 bases). V gave up 1 base and J gave up 5 bases, with 7 bases separating them. Germline loops: CDR1 SGDLS, CDR2 YYNGEE. The CDR3 is 14 amino acids. CDR3 nucleotides: TGTGCCAGCAGCGTACCAGGGGATAATTCACCCCTCCACTTT. Translating gives CASSVPGDNSPLHF.

The chain has TRBV24-1 and TRBJ2-2, with a possible D match to TRBD2 (6 bases). The CDR3 has 16 residues. Germline assignment: CDR1 KGHDR and CDR2 SFDVKD. Trimming shortened V by 3 bases and J by 2 bases, and 12 bases separated the two germline ends. The CDR3 is CATSDPGTANTGELFF. The CDR3 coding sequence is TGTGCCACCAGTGATCCTGGGACTGCCAACACCGGGGAGCTGTTTTTT.